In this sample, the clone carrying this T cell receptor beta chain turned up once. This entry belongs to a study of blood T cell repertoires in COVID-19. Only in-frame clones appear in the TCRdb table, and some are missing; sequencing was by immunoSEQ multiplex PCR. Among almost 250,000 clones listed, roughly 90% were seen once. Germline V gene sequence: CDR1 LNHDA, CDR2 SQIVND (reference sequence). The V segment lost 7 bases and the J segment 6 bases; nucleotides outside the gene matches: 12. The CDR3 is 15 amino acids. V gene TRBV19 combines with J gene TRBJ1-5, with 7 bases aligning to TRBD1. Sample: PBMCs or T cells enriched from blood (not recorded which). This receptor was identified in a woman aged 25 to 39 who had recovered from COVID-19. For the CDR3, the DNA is TGTGCCAGTATAAAGGACGGGACAGTTTTTCAGCCCCAGCATTTT. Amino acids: CASIKDGTVFQPQHF.